The 18 T cell receptor beta chains listed next were all sequenced from one sample in a study of blood T cells in healthy people across ages. It was with a sample-barcoded 5' primer and a J-beta primer mix that a second PCR of roughly 7 to 12 cycles was run. TCRdb called the 5' RACE reads again in MiXCR, with one record for every CDR3 protein. In the table there are 850,000 to 1,000,000 distinct CDR3 sequences, roughly 48% of which are singletons. The sample comprised blood. Source of these receptors: a man younger than 40 in good health.

V is TRBV4-1 and J is TRBJ2-1, with a possible D match to TRBD2 (6 bases). Trimming left V 4 bases short and J 4 bases short, with 11 bases between. Per the germline V gene, CDR1 is MGHRA and CDR2 is YSYEKL. CDR3 length: 14 amino acids. CDR3 sequence: CASSPTGEYNEQFF. The CDR3 DNA sequence: TGCGCCAGCAGCCCAACGGGGGAGTACAATGAGCAGTTCTTC.

In the case of this clonotype: At one end the junction does not follow the germline gene, possibly because of a read error. This chain uses TRBV11-3 with TRBJ2-7; D unresolved. Per the germline V gene, CDR1 is SGHNT and CDR2 is YENEEA. The CDR3 consists of 14 residues. CDR3 DNA sequence: TGTGTCAGCAGCCCTAGGGATTCCCCCTACGAGCAGTACTTC. This sequence encodes CVSSPRDSPYEQYF.

The CDR3, as DNA: TGTGCCAGCAGCTATAGTAACAATCAGCCCCAGCATTTT. It yields the protein CASSYSNNQPQHF. The chain links TRBV11-2 to TRBJ1-5; no clear D. The CDR3 spans 13 residues. Trimming removed 4 bases from V and 3 bases from J, with 7 bases in between. Per germline, CDR1 SGHAT and CDR2 FQNNGV.

In the case of this clonotype: Sequence at one end of the junction differs from germline and may be a read error. This chain uses TRBV15 with TRBJ2-3, with 8 positions matching TRBD2. The CDR3 contains 18 residues. The V gene's germline CDR1 is LNHNV and CDR2 YYDKDF (reference sequence). CDR3: CATSRAGGWGMRTDTQYF. DNA of the CDR3: TGTGCCACCAGCAGAGCGGGGGGGTGGGGAATGAGGACAGATACACAGTATTTT.

This clonotype was picked up many times. V and J are TRBV5-1 and TRBJ2-6, with D perhaps matching TRBD1 (6 bases). This CDR3 spans 15 amino acids. V lost 4 bases and J 1 base, leaving 9 bases between the germline ends. CDR1 and CDR2 (germline): SGHRS, YFSETQ. The CDR3 nucleotides are TGCGCCAGCAGCAGAACAGGGTCTGGGGCCAACGTCCTGACTTTC. Protein product: CASSRTGSGANVLTF.

Remarks on this clonotype: The junction does not match germline at one end; this may be a read error. The rearrangement joins TRBV30 to TRBJ2-7, with a possible D match to TRBD2 (6 bases). The germline V gene encodes CDR1 GTSNPN and CDR2 SVGIG (reference sequence). This CDR3 has 13 amino acids. This CDR3 is CAWSVGGTYGQYF. CDR3 sequence (DNA): TGTGCCTGGAGTGTAGGCGGGACCTACGGGCAGTACTTC.

The chain employs TRBV15 and TRBJ2-7, with TRBD1 matching over 9 bases. The CDR3 has 14 residues. J gave up 3 bases and V 4 bases, and 4 bases lay outside the gene matches. Germline CDR1 and CDR2: LNHNV and YYDKDF (reference sequence). This CDR3 is CATSTTTGGYEQYF. CDR3 nucleotide sequence: TGTGCCACCAGCACCACGACAGGGGGCTACGAGCAGTACTTC.

The chain couples TRBV3-1 to TRBJ1-5; 10 bases line up with TRBD1. The germline CDR1 and CDR2 sequences are LGHDT and YNNKEL (reference sequence). The CDR3 spans 17 residues. Losses at the gene ends were 1 base for V and 2 bases for J; bases not matched to a gene: 5. CDR3 in DNA: TGTGCCAGCAGCCAAGGCGACAGGGGGCATGGCAATCAGCCCCAGCATTTT. This codes for CASSQGDRGHGNQPQHF.

The chain combines TRBV28 with TRBJ2-3, with 7 bases lining up with TRBD2. The CDR3 is 16 residues long. Trimming at V came to 3 bases and at J to 2 bases, leaving 8 bases not matched to a gene. Germline loops: CDR1 MDHEN, CDR2 SYDVKM. The chain's CDR3 is CASSFPLGLFTDTQYF. CDR3 sequence (DNA): TGTGCCAGCAGTTTCCCTCTGGGACTATTCACAGATACGCAGTATTTT.

A few counts support this clonotype. The chain uses TRBV20-1 and TRBJ2-5; D unresolved. The CDR3 has 13 residues. Trimming cost V 6 bases and J 1 base, with 12 bases left between them. Germline CDR1 and CDR2: DFQATT and SNEGSKA (reference sequence). This CDR3 is CSATYKVQETQYF. The CDR3 DNA sequence: TGCAGTGCCACCTACAAGGTCCAAGAGACCCAGTACTTC.

This chain links TRBV27 with TRBJ1-1; tentative D call: TRBD1 (5 bases). The germline V and J ends were trimmed by 6 bases and 7 bases, with 18 bases remaining between them. Germline lookup yields CDR1 MNHEY and CDR2 SMNVEV (reference sequence). This CDR3 is built from 14 residues. CDR3: CASRQGPGEGEAFF. As DNA, the CDR3 is TGTGCCAGCAGGCAGGGACCGGGGGAAGGTGAAGCTTTCTTT.

The CDR3 sequence: CSATGTSGGASQETQFF. CDR3 DNA sequence: TGCAGTGCAACCGGGACTAGCGGGGGGGCTTCCCAAGAGACCCAGTTCTTC. V and J are TRBV20-1 and TRBJ2-5; 16 positions agree with TRBD2. The J call may be wrong; the DNA end is better matched by TRBJ2-1. CDR3 length: 17 amino acids. Germline V gives CDR1 DFQATT, CDR2 SNEGSKA (reference sequence).

The rearrangement uses TRBV20-1 and TRBJ2-1; 10 positions agree with TRBD2. V gave up 0 bases and J gave up 5 bases; unmatched junction bases: 4. The CDR3 totals 15 residues. Germline V CDR1 and CDR2: DFQATT, SNEGSKA (reference sequence). The CDR3 nucleotides read TGCAGTGCTAGAGAGCCAGCGGGGGGGCACAATGAGCAGTTCTTC. Its translation: CSAREPAGGHNEQFF.

The chain joins TRBV20-1 to TRBJ2-7; D is undetermined. The V and J ends lost 0 bases and 6 bases respectively, with 6 bases between them. This CDR3 comprises 11 residues. Per germline, CDR1 DFQATT and CDR2 SNEGSKA (reference sequence). The DNA for the CDR3 is TGCAGTGCTAGAGATCTAACCGAGCAGTACTTC. Translation: CSARDLTEQYF.

This clonotype was detected only a few times. The CDR3 region is CASSLVVDSNQPQHF. The CDR3 DNA reads as TGTGCCAGCAGCTTAGTAGTCGACAGCAATCAGCCCCAGCATTTT. This sequence joins TRBV7-2 and TRBJ1-5; no reliable D call. The CDR3 has 15 amino acids. The germline V gene has CDR1 SGHTA and CDR2 FQGNSA. V lost 1 base and J 1 base, leaving 8 bases between the germline ends.

The genes are TRBV27 and TRBJ1-2; 7 bases are a match to TRBD1. The CDR3 has 16 residues. Looked up from germline, CDR1 is MNHEY and CDR2 is SMNVEV (reference sequence). V dropped 5 bases and J dropped 2; count of bases not matched to a gene: 11. This chain's CDR3 is CASSPHRQGRNYGYTF. Here the CDR3 DNA reads TGTGCCAGCAGTCCACACCGACAGGGCCGAAACTATGGCTACACCTTC.

The V gene is TRBV6-2 or TRBV6-3, the J gene TRBJ2-7; TRBD1 agrees at 7 bases. Germline loops: CDR1 MNHEY, CDR2 SVGEGT. After removal of 1 base from V and 3 bases from J, the junction contained 0 bases not matched to a gene. There are 13 residues in the CDR3. CDR3 region: CASSYWDSYEQYF. CDR3 sequence (DNA): TGTGCCAGCAGTTACTGGGACAGCTACGAGCAGTACTTC.

This chain uses TRBV16 with TRBJ2-7, with a tentative D call TRBD1 (6 bases). CDR3 length: 16 amino acids. Germline lookup yields CDR1 KGHSY and CDR2 FQNENV. V shed 0 bases and J shed 0 bases, with 12 bases lying between them. The DNA of the CDR3 is TGTGCCAGCAGCCAATCGACAGGCACTAGCTCCTACGAGCAGTACTTC. Residues: CASSQSTGTSSYEQYF.